The T cell receptor (beta chain) described here comes from a study of T cell responses to AZD1222 COVID-19 vaccine. As for the study in general: Combined were second doses at about 4 or about 12 weeks. Points from the study as a whole: Spike-specific TCR breadth and depth rose after two AZD1222 doses.

The repertoire was sequenced with immunoSEQ multiplex PCR; TCRdb's copy has only in-frame clones and lacks some. Here the sample spans fewer than 110,000 clones, just over 90% being singletons. This clone appeared a few times. Its specificity is not known. The V and J ends lost 1 base and 5 bases respectively, with 6 bases between them. There are 12 residues in the CDR3. From germline, CDR1 is SGHAT and CDR2 FQNNGV. This receptor was taken from an adult in good health. The chain recombines TRBV11-2 with TRBJ2-7; D not resolved. This material consisted of peripheral blood, taken on day 0 of AZD1222 vaccination. CDR3 in DNA: TGTGCCAGCAGCTTAGGGCGAGACGAGCAGTACTTC. Translating gives CASSLGRDEQYF.